This TCR beta chain comes out of a study of PD-1 blockade in classical Hodgkin lymphoma. Study-level findings and limits: Baseline TCR diversity was reportedly lower in newly diagnosed patients than healthy donors. Repertoire difference causes, possibly disease activity or prior therapy, remain undefined. After ASCT, patients who started nivolumab under 1 year later were excluded.

This clone qualifies as medium-sized (0.01 to 0.1%). The antigen remains unidentified. Time point denoted: cycle 4 day 1 (C4D1), after five to seven weeks of nivolumab. Each patient's relapse followed autologous stem cell transplantation, and brentuximab vedotin exposure varied. Trimming shortened V by 4 bases and J by 6 bases, and 16 bases separated the two germline ends. Germline loops: CDR1 SSHAT, CDR2 FNYEAQ (reference sequence). The CDR3 runs 15 residues. Assay: immunoSEQ multiplex PCR; the TCRdb copy retains only in-frame clones and omits some. This sample yields about 89,000 clones, of which around nine tenths are seen a single time; roughly 3% belongs to the top ten.

The sequences come from peripheral blood mononuclear cells (PBMCs), collected before the fourth cycle of nivolumab. This clonotype was obtained from a human donor with classical Hodgkin lymphoma. The genes are TRBV7-7 and TRBJ2-1; the D gene could be TRBD1 or TRBD2 (6 bases each). CDR3 amino acids: CASSSGDIASNEQFF. In DNA, the CDR3 is TGTGCCAGCAGCTCGGGGGACATAGCTAGCAATGAGCAGTTCTTC.